This is a list of T cell receptor beta chains from one sample in a study of blood T cell repertoires in COVID-19. Using immunoSEQ multiplex PCR, the repertoire was profiled, and TCRdb retains in-frame clones only, with some absent. The table lists 200,000 to 300,000 clones, 70% to 90% of them singletons. The sequenced material came from PBMCs or T cells enriched from blood (not recorded which). These receptors were obtained from a man aged 35-49 years who had recovered from COVID-19. Each CDR3 is given without its conserved first and last residue. Rows give clone size only sometimes, using once, few, many, or a class for an expanded clone.

j_call: TRBJ2-6; clone_size: NA; v_call: TRBV10-1; cdr3_aa: ASTNYARGNTSGANVLT
j_call: TRBJ1-2; clone_size: NA; v_call: TRBV9; cdr3_aa: ASSRTEDIYGYT
j_call: TRBJ2-3; clone_size: NA; v_call: TRBV5-1; cdr3_aa: ASSLEVTADTQY
j_call: TRBJ2-7; clone_size: NA; v_call: TRBV7-6; cdr3_aa: ASSPQGGVLYEQY
j_call: TRBJ1-2; clone_size: NA; v_call: TRBV18; cdr3_aa: ASSPGTAGDYGYT
j_call: TRBJ1-2; clone_size: NA; v_call: TRBV5-1; cdr3_aa: ASSWLPGQDIGYT
j_call: TRBJ1-4; clone_size: NA; v_call: TRBV5-1; cdr3_aa: ASSLTGLANEKLF
j_call: TRBJ2-7; clone_size: NA; v_call: TRBV29-1; cdr3_aa: SASGASSYEQY
j_call: TRBJ2-7; clone_size: NA; v_call: TRBV18; cdr3_aa: ASSQGAVLYEQY
j_call: TRBJ1-1; clone_size: NA; v_call: TRBV30; cdr3_aa: AWSVSVNTEAF
j_call: TRBJ2-3; clone_size: NA; v_call: TRBV9; cdr3_aa: ASSTTSGRDTQY
j_call: TRBJ2-5; clone_size: NA; v_call: TRBV7-7; cdr3_aa: ASSLALSSGGRGETQY
j_call: TRBJ2-4; clone_size: NA; v_call: TRBV19; cdr3_aa: ASSSGAKNIQY
j_call: TRBJ1-3; clone_size: NA; v_call: TRBV10-3; cdr3_aa: AISRQLVSGNTIY
j_call: TRBJ2-3; clone_size: NA; v_call: TRBV6-5; cdr3_aa: ASSQLAGAGDTQY
j_call: TRBJ2-7; clone_size: NA; v_call: TRBV24-1; cdr3_aa: ATSAGTRSSYEQY
j_call: TRBJ2-3; clone_size: once; v_call: TRBV19; cdr3_aa: ASSIEETTLDTQY
j_call: TRBJ2-3; clone_size: NA; v_call: TRBV3-1/TRBV3-2; cdr3_aa: ASSTGLDSTDTQY
j_call: TRBJ2-2; clone_size: NA; v_call: TRBV21-1; cdr3_aa: ASRKGTSGSGTGELF
j_call: TRBJ2-3; clone_size: NA; v_call: TRBV27; cdr3_aa: ASSPLRGSGEEVDTQY
j_call: TRBJ1-2; clone_size: NA; v_call: TRBV7-3; cdr3_aa: ASRAKGGIYGYT
j_call: TRBJ1-5; clone_size: once; v_call: TRBV27; cdr3_aa: ASSLGPPGTGRIQH
j_call: TRBJ2-1; clone_size: NA; v_call: TRBV9; cdr3_aa: ASSVSGLSEQF
j_call: TRBJ2-3; clone_size: NA; v_call: TRBV5-1; cdr3_aa: ASSGGFSTDTQY
j_call: TRBJ1-1; clone_size: NA; v_call: TRBV9; cdr3_aa: ASSARTGGKNTEAF
j_call: TRBJ2-7; clone_size: many; v_call: TRBV4-2; cdr3_aa: ASSPEGHLLSYEQY
j_call: TRBJ1-6; clone_size: NA; v_call: TRBV5-1; cdr3_aa: ASSLQQVNSPLH
j_call: TRBJ2-3; clone_size: once; v_call: TRBV5-1; cdr3_aa: ASSTRTSGGAGTQY
j_call: TRBJ1-1; clone_size: NA; v_call: TRBV2; cdr3_aa: ASSVSGSTEAF
j_call: TRBJ1-2; clone_size: NA; v_call: TRBV6-5; cdr3_aa: ASSYQGNYGYT
j_call: TRBJ1-4; clone_size: NA; v_call: TRBV28; cdr3_aa: ASSSPGIYGGKLF